This TCR beta chain appears in the sequencing data of a study of cytomegalovirus exposure and HLA in healthy donors. General study results and limits: A previous analysis found most TCR beta V segments productive roughly 87% or roughly 30% of the time. Reportedly, HLA-A and HLA-B alleles of most subjects were accurately predicted from TCR beta.

13 Jbeta primers and 60 Vbeta primers were used for the PCR. The repertoire was sequenced with immunoSEQ multiplex PCR; TCRdb's copy has only in-frame clones and lacks some. The repertoire includes under 150,000 clones, under 90% of them detected once, and about 3.8% sits in the top ten. Of note for this clone: Its antigen is still unknown.

The CDR3 sequence is 14 residues long. CDR1 and CDR2 (germline): LNHDA, SQIVND (reference sequence). The V gene lost 10 bases and the J gene lost 0 bases, with 12 bases spanning the gap. The receptor was isolated from a woman in her twenties or thirties in good health and CMV-seronegative. The sequenced material came from PBMCs. V usage is TRBV19 and J usage is TRBJ1-4; D gene uncertain. The CDR3: CATSVVATNEKLFF. The CDR3 region has the DNA TGTGCCACCTCCGTCGTTGCAACTAATGAAAAACTGTTTTTT.